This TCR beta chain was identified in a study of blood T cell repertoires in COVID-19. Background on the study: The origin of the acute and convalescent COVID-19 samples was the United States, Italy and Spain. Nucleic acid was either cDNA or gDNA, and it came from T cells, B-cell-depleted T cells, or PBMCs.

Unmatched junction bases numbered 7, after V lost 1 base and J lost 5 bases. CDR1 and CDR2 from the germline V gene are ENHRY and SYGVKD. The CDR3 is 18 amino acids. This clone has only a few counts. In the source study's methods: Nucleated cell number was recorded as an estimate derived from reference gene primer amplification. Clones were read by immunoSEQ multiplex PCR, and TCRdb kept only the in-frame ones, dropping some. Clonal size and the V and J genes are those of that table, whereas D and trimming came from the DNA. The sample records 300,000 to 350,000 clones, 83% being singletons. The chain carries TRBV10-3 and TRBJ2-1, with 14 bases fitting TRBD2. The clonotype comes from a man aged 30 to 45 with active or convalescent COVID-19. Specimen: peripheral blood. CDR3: CAISEYSGTSGRNNEQFF. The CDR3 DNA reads TGTGCCATCAGTGAGTATTCCGGGACTAGCGGGAGAAACAATGAGCAGTTCTTC.